This TCR beta chain was recorded in a study of vaccination and CD4 T cells after COVID-19. Study results and caveats: The median SARS-CoV-2-reactive clonotype number increased from about 20 to 38, without statistical significance.

With the Oncomine TCR Beta short-read assay, DNA from cultured CD4+ T cells was sequenced. TCRdb ran MiXCR on the PCR reads and lists one entry per CDR3 protein. The data show 15,000 to 20,000 distinct CDR3 sequences, over 30% seen once. For this clonotype: Antigen specificity is unknown.

This CDR3 has 15 residues. V dropped 5 bases and J dropped 1; count of bases not matched to a gene: 7. Germline V CDR1 and CDR2: SGHAT, FQNNGV. The treatment here: approximately 9-day PBMC culture with coronavirus spike peptide pools or control peptides (ViraFEST assay). V usage is TRBV11-2 and J usage is TRBJ2-7; 8 positions agree with TRBD2. The sequence was obtained from a human donor who had recovered from COVID-19. Sequencing input: CD4+ T cells from blood, cultured in vitro. For the CDR3, the DNA is TGTGCCAGCAGCCAGAATAGCGGGACTTCCTACGAGCAGTACTTC. Residues: CASSQNSGTSYEQYF.